What follows are 25 T cell receptor beta chains derived from one specimen sequenced in a study of T-cell memory formation after mild COVID-19. TCRdb redid the calling of the 5' RACE reads with MiXCR, one entry per CDR3 protein. The sample includes fewer than 650,000 distinct CDR3 sequences, 17% of them seen just once. Source material: PBMCs or a T cell subset sorted from them (not recorded which). These TCRs come from an adult woman who had mild COVID-19 (a few samples of this study predate the infection). Cell type and time point are not known.

The genes are TRBV2 and TRBJ1-2; D gene unclear. V was clipped by 2 bases and J by 7 bases, with 17 bases between them. The germline gives CDR1 SNHLY, CDR2 FYNNEI. CDR3 length: 15 residues. CDR3: CASSEIAVSGAGYTF. The DNA for the CDR3 is TGTGCCAGCAGTGAAATAGCAGTGAGTGGAGCTGGCTACACCTTC.

This clonotype was detected only a few times. This chain joins TRBV6-5 and TRBJ1-4, with TRBD1 matching 7 bases. Trimming removed 5 bases from V and 5 bases from J; junction bases left unmatched: 8. The CDR3 is 15 amino acids. Germline values: CDR1 MNHEY, CDR2 SVGAGI. The CDR3 region has the DNA TGTGCCAGCAGTCAACGACAGGGCCTCAATGAAAAACTGTTTTTT. This codes for CASSQRQGLNEKLFF.

This clonotype was picked up a small number of times. This chain uses TRBV5-1 with TRBJ2-7; 7 bases agree with TRBD1. Per the germline V gene, CDR1 is SGHRS and CDR2 is YFSETQ. The V gene end was trimmed by 4 bases and the J gene end by 5 bases; junction bases not matched to a gene: 6. This CDR3 is built from 13 residues. CDR3 DNA: TGCGCCAGCAGCAAGCCGGGACAGAACGAGCAGTACTTC. Translating it yields CASSKPGQNEQYF.

This clonotype was counted ten times or more. The J gene is TRBJ2-3, the V gene TRBV6-4; TRBD2 matches at 9 bases. The length of the CDR3 is 15 residues. The V gene end was trimmed by 5 bases and the J gene end by 0 bases; junction bases not matched to a gene: 3. Germline V gives CDR1 MRHNA, CDR2 SNTAGT. CDR3 DNA sequence: TGTGCCAGCAGTTCGACTAGCGGTAGCACAGATACGCAGTATTTT. It codes for CASSSTSGSTDTQYF.

This clonotype was counted between two and nine times. This chain uses TRBV5-5 with TRBJ1-5; the D gene is possibly TRBD1 (5 bases). Deletions cut 4 bases from V and 4 bases from J, with 15 bases between. Germline CDR1 reads SGHKS; CDR2 reads YYEKEE (reference sequence). The CDR3 totals 15 residues. For the CDR3, the DNA is TGTGCCAGCAGCGGTGGTGGGGGGGAGAATCAGCCCCAGCATTTT. The encoded protein is CASSGGGGENQPQHF. The full variable domain, its missing parts supplied by reference TRBV5-5 and TRBJ1-5, is DAGVTQSPTHLIKTRGQQVTLRCSPISGHKSVSWYQQVLGQGPQFIFQYYEKEERGRGNFPDRFSARQFPNYSSELNVNALLLGDSALYLCASSGGGGENQPQHFGDGTRLSIL.

This clonotype appeared a few times. The chain joins TRBV7-9 to TRBJ2-5; the match to TRBD1 covers 8 bases. This CDR3 region has 15 residues. V shed 1 base, J shed 6 bases, and the junction held 7 bases outside the gene matches. The V gene's germline CDR1 is SEHNR and CDR2 FQNEAQ (reference sequence). The CDR3 coding sequence is TGTGCCAGCAGCTTAGTGGGACAGGTCATACAGACCCAGTACTTC. It yields the protein CASSLVGQVIQTQYF.

The table lists this clonotype with a few counts. The chain carries TRBV29-1 and TRBJ2-7, with 8 bases identical to TRBD1. The CDR3 runs to 12 residues. Germline assignment: CDR1 SQVTM and CDR2 ANQGSEA. V shed 6 bases, J shed 4 bases, and the junction held 5 bases outside the gene matches. CDR3 in DNA: TGCAGCGTCCGGGACAGGACTTACGAGCAGTACTTC. Amino acids: CSVRDRTYEQYF.

This clonotype came up a few times. This rearrangement joins TRBV5-1 to TRBJ2-3; D is perhaps TRBD2 (6 bases). CDR1 SGHRS and CDR2 YFSETQ come from the germline V gene. V lost 2 bases, J lost 4 bases, and 17 bases lay in between. The CDR3 runs 16 residues. CDR3 amino acids: CASSFQTGLESDTQYF. The CDR3 DNA is TGCGCCAGCAGCTTCCAGACGGGACTTGAATCAGATACGCAGTATTTT.

A few counts support this clonotype. The chain is built from TRBV11-2 and TRBJ2-3; TRBD2 matches 7 bases. Losses at the gene ends were 5 bases for V and 5 bases for J; bases not matched to a gene: 13. Germline CDR1 reads SGHAT; CDR2 reads FQNNGV. The length of the CDR3 is 16 residues. The CDR3 DNA is TGTGCCAGCAGCCCAATTGCTGGGGGGGTGAGAGATACGCAGTATTTT. It yields the protein CASSPIAGGVRDTQYF.

This clonotype was picked up a small number of times. This chain's CDR3 is CASSLSGTQAYEQYF. The CDR3, as DNA: TGTGCCAGCAGCTTATCCGGGACTCAAGCCTACGAGCAGTACTTC. The chain links TRBV7-9 to TRBJ2-7; D is perhaps TRBD2 (6 bases). V shed 2 bases and J shed 2 bases, with 13 bases lying between them. There are 15 residues in the CDR3. The germline CDR1 and CDR2 sequences are SEHNR and FQNEAQ (reference sequence). The variable domain in full, completed from reference TRBV7-9 and TRBJ2-7, reads DTGVSQNPRHKITKRGQNVTFRCDPISEHNRLYWYRQTLGQGPEFLTYFQNEAQLEKSRLLSDRFSAERPKGSFSTLEIQRTEQGDSAMYLCASSLSGTQAYEQYFGPGTRLTVT.

In this sample, this clonotype turned up a few times. The chain employs TRBV24-1 and TRBJ2-7; D possibly corresponds to TRBD2 (5 bases). V lost 3 bases and J 6 bases, leaving 8 bases between the germline ends. This CDR3 comprises 12 residues. Germline assignment: CDR1 KGHDR and CDR2 SFDVKD. As DNA, the CDR3 is TGTGCCACCAGTGATCTGGGGAGCGAGCAGTACTTC. This encodes CATSDLGSEQYF.

The chain combines TRBV20-1 with TRBJ2-3; D possibly corresponds to TRBD1 (5 bases). The CDR3 has 13 residues. Germline assignment: CDR1 DFQATT and CDR2 SNEGSKA (reference sequence). The CDR3 loop is CSLFLPQGDTQYF. The CDR3 DNA is TGCAGCCTCTTCCTGCCCCAGGGAGATACGCAGTATTTT.

The CDR3 reads CRAPSIEAFF. The DNA of the CDR3 is TGCAGGGCCCCTTCGATTGAAGCTTTCTTT. The chain has TRBV20-1 and TRBJ1-1; D remains ambiguous. The CDR3 has 10 amino acids. CDR1 DFQATT and CDR2 SNEGSKA come from the germline V gene (reference sequence).

V usage is TRBV10-2 and J usage is TRBJ2-5; possible D gene TRBD2, 8 bases. This CDR3 contains 18 residues. The germline V gene has CDR1 WSHSY and CDR2 SAAADI. V shed 4 bases and J shed 3 bases, with 24 bases lying between them. CDR3: CASSVDRDSGKDEETQYF. The CDR3 DNA reads TGCGCCAGCAGTGTAGACAGGGATAGCGGGAAGGACGAAGAGACCCAGTACTTC.

The V and J genes are TRBV29-1 and TRBJ2-5; D gene ambiguous. Germline assignment: CDR1 SQVTM and CDR2 ANQGSEA. CDR3 length: 12 residues. Trimming cost V 5 bases and J 4 bases, with 11 bases left between them. This CDR3 is CSVLWVGETQYF. CDR3 DNA sequence: TGCAGCGTTTTGTGGGTTGGAGAGACCCAGTACTTC.

This clonotype was detected a few times. The chain couples TRBV18 to TRBJ2-3; 12 nucleotides match TRBD2. Unmatched junction bases numbered 11, after V lost 3 bases and J lost 4 bases. Germline-derived CDR1 and CDR2 are KGHSH and LQKENI. This CDR3 has 18 residues. CDR3 residues: CASSPKLSSGGAADTQYF. Here the CDR3 DNA reads TGTGCCAGCTCACCCAAACTTTCTAGCGGGGGGGCCGCAGATACGCAGTATTTT.

This clonotype was counted a few times. The V call is TRBV21-1, the J call TRBJ2-7; TRBD2 is the table's D call, not checked against the DNA. TRBV21-1 is termed a pseudogene. The CDR3 sequence is 17 residues long. CDR3 in amino acids: CASSKVRRPRRGHEQYF. DNA of the CDR3: TGTGCCAGCAGCAAAGTAAGGAGGCCCCGGCGGGGCCACGAGCAGTACTTC.

In its sample, this clonotype was seen a few times. V gene TRBV15 combines with J gene TRBJ2-7; D is tentatively TRBD1 or TRBD2 (5 bases each). The CDR3 contains 14 residues. The germline V and J ends were trimmed by 1 base and 4 bases, with 11 bases remaining between them. Germline loops: CDR1 LNHNV, CDR2 YYDKDF (reference sequence). The CDR3 DNA is TGTGCCACCAGCAGAGGGGGACCAGTATACGAGCAGTACTTC. This gives the protein CATSRGGPVYEQYF.

The chain is built from TRBV29-1 and TRBJ1-2; D not resolved. The CDR3 extends over 14 amino acids. With 4 bases removed from V and 3 bases from J, the gap between germline ends came to 15 bases. CDR1 is SQVTM, CDR2 ANQGSEA, per germline. The CDR3 loop is CSVVVPGRDYGYTF. The CDR3 bases are TGCAGCGTTGTGGTCCCAGGAAGAGACTATGGCTACACCTTC.

This clonotype has a count of ten or more. The V gene is TRBV7-9, the J gene TRBJ2-5; D not resolved. The CDR3 extends over 12 amino acids. The germline V and J ends were trimmed by 5 bases and 5 bases, with 9 bases remaining between them. Germline V gene sequence: CDR1 SEHNR, CDR2 FQNEAQ (reference sequence). The CDR3 reads CASSNPGETQYF. CDR3 coding DNA: TGTGCCAGCAGCAACCCCGGGGAGACCCAGTACTTC.

The V gene is TRBV30, the J gene TRBJ1-2, with D possibly TRBD1 on 5 matching bases. This CDR3 comprises 13 residues. V was shortened by 5 bases and J by 6 bases, with 16 bases between the two germline ends. Germline assignment: CDR1 GTSNPN and CDR2 SVGIG (reference sequence). The CDR3 loop reads CAWHGGGVHGYTF. The CDR3 DNA reads TGTGCCTGGCATGGCGGGGGGGTGCATGGCTACACCTTC.

In this sample, this clonotype turned up a few times. V is TRBV29-1 and J is TRBJ2-3; D unresolved. Trimming pared 3 bases from V and 0 bases from J, leaving 16 bases between. The V gene's germline CDR1 is SQVTM and CDR2 ANQGSEA. CDR3 length: 16 amino acids. CDR3 amino acids: CSVEYFGRPSTDTQYF. CDR3 bases: TGCAGCGTTGAGTATTTCGGCAGACCTAGCACAGATACGCAGTATTTT.

This clonotype was seen many times. The chain combines TRBV5-4 with TRBJ2-4, with a possible D match to TRBD1 (6 bases). CDR1 is SGHNT, CDR2 YYREEE, per germline (reference sequence). V lost 0 bases to trimming and J lost 4 bases, with 8 bases between them. The CDR3 is 14 amino acids. The DNA of the CDR3 is TGTGCCAGCAGCTTGGGTCAGGGGAAAAACATTCAGTACTTC. This gives the protein CASSLGQGKNIQYF.

V and J are TRBV11-2 and TRBJ2-1; the D gene is possibly TRBD2 (5 bases). The CDR3 runs 14 residues. Germline CDR1 SGHAT, CDR2 FQNNGV. V gave up 5 bases and J gave up 8 bases, with 16 bases separating them. CDR3 sequence (DNA): TGTGCCAGCAGCCCTCTGTCGGGGTGGGATGAGCAGTTCTTC. Translated, it gives CASSPLSGWDEQFF.

In nucleotides, the CDR3 is TGTGCCAGCTCAATGGGACAGGGGGGCCCTGAAGCTTTCTTT. It encodes CASSMGQGGPEAFF. J is TRBJ1-1 and V is TRBV18; the match to TRBD1 covers 11 bases. This CDR3 contains 14 residues. Losses at the gene ends were 5 bases for V and 6 bases for J; bases not matched to a gene: 5. The germline V gene encodes CDR1 KGHSH and CDR2 LQKENI.